The entry that follows covers one T cell receptor (beta chain) sequence. The data stem from a study of blood T cells in healthy people across ages. Together with a sample-barcoded 5' primer, a J-beta primer mix was included in a second PCR lasting about 7 to 12 cycles. One entry per CDR3 protein results from TCRdb running MiXCR on the 5' RACE reads. The sample holds over 1,300,000 distinct CDR3 sequences, 55% to 75% seen once. Trimming pared 11 bases from V and 3 bases from J, leaving 17 bases between. The CDR3 has 14 amino acids. Germline loops: CDR1 SGHTA, CDR2 FQGNSA. Sample: blood. The clonotype originates from a young man in good health. The V gene is TRBV7-2, the J gene TRBJ2-1; weak D call: TRBD2 (5 bases). DNA of the CDR3: TGTGCCTCAACCCTCCGAGGGAACTACAATGAGCAGTTCTTC. It codes for CASTLRGNYNEQFF.